This record concerns one T cell receptor (beta chain) sequence. Unmatched junction bases numbered 8, after V lost 2 bases and J lost 4 bases. The CDR3 is 17 amino acids. Germline V gives CDR1 GTSNPN, CDR2 SVGIG (reference sequence). These data originate in a study of blood T cell repertoires in COVID-19. In the study overall: Acute and convalescent COVID-19 samples came from the United States, Italy and Spain. Sample material is recorded as cDNA or gDNA derived from T cells, B-cell-depleted T cells, or PBMCs.

How the authors handled the data: Researchers report that nucleated cell counts were estimated from reference gene primer amplification. Measured with immunoSEQ multiplex PCR; TCRdb has only the in-frame clones, and not every one. V and J calls and clone size are given by that table; D and trimming were obtained from the DNA. Of about 69,000 clones in the sample, 90% were seen once. This TCR derives from a man aged 45 to 65 with acute or convalescent COVID-19. The material sequenced was peripheral blood. The J gene is TRBJ2-3, the V gene TRBV30; TRBD2 agrees at 14 bases. Here the CDR3 DNA reads TGTGCCTGGAGTACCTCCCGGACTAGCGGGAGGTCAGATACGCAGTATTTT. This sequence encodes CAWSTSRTSGRSDTQYF. The whole variable domain, filled in from reference TRBV30 and TRBJ2-3, reads SQTIHQWPATLVQPVGSPLSLECTVEGTSNPNLYWYRQAAGRGLQLLFYSVGIGQISSEVPQNLSASRPQDRQFILSSKKLLLSDSGFYLCAWSTSRTSGRSDTQYFGPGTRLTVL.